These 22 T cell receptor beta chains came from one sample sequenced in a study of T-cell reconstitution after alpha-beta-depleted transplantation in children. For TCRbeta, the library was prepared with unique molecular identifiers. Via MiXCR, TCRdb re-called the PCR reads, giving one row per CDR3 protein. The sample has some 840,000 distinct CDR3 sequences; around 17% are singletons. Material: PBMCs, mostly from graft donor cells, obtained 360 days after TCRalphabeta/CD19-depleted stem cell transplant. These receptor sequences come from a male patient aged 10 to 17 who had a stem cell transplant for acute lymphoblastic leukemia, so the T cells may come from the graft donor.

There are a few counts of this clonotype. The chain couples TRBV29-1 to TRBJ1-1, with a possible D match to TRBD1 (5 bases). The CDR3 spans 11 residues. CDR1 is SQVTM, CDR2 ANQGSEA, per germline. Trimming took 7 bases from V and 10 from J, leaving 16 bases between them. The CDR3: CSAARGGGAFF. In nucleotides, the CDR3 is TGCAGCGCAGCACGTGGCGGGGGAGCTTTCTTT.

This clonotype was counted between two and nine times. This chain uses TRBV21-1 with TRBJ1-2; TRBD1, the D gene given by the table, was not confirmed from the DNA. TRBV21-1 is a known pseudogene. The CDR3 sequence is 11 residues long. CDR3 sequence reads: CASPDRCRYTF. The DNA for the CDR3 is TGTGCCAGCCCGGACAGGTGCCGCTACACCTTC.

Many counts were recorded for this clonotype. The gene calls are TRBV5-1 and TRBJ2-1; TRBD1 is a possible D gene (6 bases). CDR3 length: 15 residues. V was cut by 4 bases and J by 8 bases, with 19 bases left in between. The V gene's germline CDR1 is SGHRS and CDR2 YFSETQ. The CDR3 sequence is CASSITGQPEDEQFF. As DNA, the CDR3 is TGCGCCAGCAGCATAACGGGACAACCTGAAGATGAGCAGTTCTTC.

The chain uses TRBV29-1 and TRBJ2-1, with D tentatively TRBD1 (6 bases). The CDR3 contains 13 residues. Looked up from germline, CDR1 is SQVTM and CDR2 is ANQGSEA. V lost 0 bases, J lost 6 bases, and 9 bases lay in between. As DNA, the CDR3 is TGCAGCGTTGAAGATGGACAGCCCAATGAGCAGTTCTTC. Translated: CSVEDGQPNEQFF.

J is TRBJ2-6 and V is TRBV7-8; tentatively, D is TRBD1 (6 bases). V dropped 3 bases and J dropped 1 base, with 13 bases sitting between them. The CDR3 is 17 amino acids. Germline CDR1 SGHVS, CDR2 FQNEAQ. CDR3 in DNA: TGTGCCAGCAGCTTTGACAGGTGGAGGTCTGGGGCCAACGTCCTGACTTTC. Amino acids: CASSFDRWRSGANVLTF.

This clonotype has a count of ten or more. The chain couples TRBV24-1 to TRBJ2-2, with D possibly being TRBD1 (7 bases). Germline V lookup: CDR1 KGHDR, CDR2 SFDVKD. The length of the CDR3 is 14 residues. Trimming took off 5 bases at V and 7 bases at J, with 13 bases between the two ends. The CDR3 DNA follows: TGTGCCACCAGTGCGCAGGGGGGTAACGGGGAGCTGTTTTTT. As protein: CATSAQGGNGELFF.

The V and J genes are TRBV9 and TRBJ2-1, with D unresolved. This CDR3 contains 13 residues. The V end lost 0 bases, the J end lost 10 bases, and 11 bases lay between the germline ends. CDR1 is SGDLS, CDR2 YYNGEE, per germline. The CDR3 spells CASSVGSDLEQFF. The CDR3 DNA reads TGTGCCAGCAGCGTAGGATCCGACCTCGAGCAGTTCTTC.

The chain is built from TRBV12-3 or TRBV12-4 and TRBJ2-3, with unresolved D. The length of the CDR3 is 15 residues. V gave up 1 base and J gave up 2 bases, with 10 bases separating them. The chain's CDR3 is CASSLVRIATDTQYF. CDR3 coding DNA: TGTGCCAGCAGTTTAGTCAGGATTGCCACAGATACGCAGTATTTT.

DNA of the CDR3: TGCGCCAGCAGCCGACCCCTTGGGACTGAAGCTTTCTTT. This codes for CASSRPLGTEAFF. The rearrangement links TRBV4-1 to TRBJ1-1; D remains unclear. The CDR3 sequence is 13 residues long. Germline V lookup: CDR1 MGHRA, CDR2 YSYEKL. V dropped 4 bases and J dropped 5 bases, with 11 bases sitting between them.

This clonotype has a count of ten or more. The J gene is TRBJ2-7, the V gene TRBV29-1, with 11 nucleotides matching TRBD2. The CDR3 is 14 amino acids. The trim removed 4 bases at V and 2 bases at J, leaving 4 bases unmatched. Germline CDR1 SQVTM, CDR2 ANQGSEA. CDR3 residues: CSVGGLAAPYEQYF. CDR3 DNA: TGCAGCGTTGGGGGACTAGCGGCGCCCTACGAGCAGTACTTC.

CDR3 residues: CASYQGARGYTF. Here the CDR3 DNA reads TGTGCCAGTTACCAGGGGGCGCGTGGCTACACCTTC. The chain uses TRBV19 and TRBJ1-2, with TRBD1 identical over 8 bases. Germline loops: CDR1 LNHDA, CDR2 SQIVND (reference sequence). This CDR3 is built from 12 residues. The trim removed 8 bases at V and 7 bases at J, leaving 6 bases unmatched.

This clonotype was seen a handful of times. This chain connects TRBV6-2 or TRBV6-3 to TRBJ2-7; D gene unclear. Per the germline V gene, CDR1 is MNHEY and CDR2 is SVGEGT. Deletions cut 7 bases from V and 7 bases from J, with 11 bases between. The CDR3 totals 11 residues. The CDR3 is CASTDFSEQYF. CDR3 bases: TGTGCCAGCACCGACTTCTCTGAGCAGTACTTC.

This clonotype was seen a handful of times. V usage is TRBV6-5 and J usage is TRBJ1-6; D gene uncertain. Germline CDR1 and CDR2: MNHEY and SVGAGI. The CDR3 length is 17 residues. Trimming removed 0 bases at V and 0 bases at J, with 9 bases between. CDR3 coding DNA: TGTGCCAGCAGTTACTCCTTCGGCGGCTCCTATAATTCACCCCTCCACTTT. It yields the protein CASSYSFGGSYNSPLHF.

The chain joins TRBV7-6 to TRBJ2-1; tentatively, D is TRBD2 (5 bases). This CDR3 has 15 residues. From germline, CDR1 is SGHVS and CDR2 FNYEAQ. Deletions cut 3 bases from V and 8 bases from J, with 17 bases between. The CDR3 loop reads CASSFSVTKMYEQFF. For the CDR3, the DNA is TGTGCCAGCAGCTTTTCGGTGACTAAAATGTATGAGCAGTTCTTC.

The V call is TRBV6-1, the J call TRBJ1-4; TRBD1 matches 8 bases. CDR1 and CDR2 (germline): MNHNS, SASEGT. V lost 6 bases and J lost 2; bases outside the gene matches: 8. CDR3 size: 16 residues. The chain's CDR3 is CASSDGQGRTNEKLFF. In nucleotides, the CDR3 is TGTGCCAGCAGCGACGGACAGGGAAGGACTAATGAAAAACTGTTTTTT.

This clonotype appeared a few times. The chain carries TRBV18 and TRBJ2-5, with a possible D match to TRBD1 (5 bases). Germline assignment: CDR1 KGHSH and CDR2 LQKENI. The germline V and J ends were trimmed by 2 bases and 4 bases, with 20 bases remaining between them. This CDR3 contains 17 residues. CDR3 sequence: CASSPSRGRGFLETQYF. The CDR3 DNA reads TGTGCCAGCTCACCATCAAGAGGAAGGGGCTTTTTAGAGACCCAGTACTTC.

The chain recombines TRBV12-3 or TRBV12-4 with TRBJ1-4; TRBD1 might be the D (5 bases). V lost 6 bases, J lost 1 base, and 9 bases lay in between. The CDR3 is 14 amino acids. This chain's CDR3 is CASSRDGTNEKLFF. CDR3 nucleotide sequence: TGTGCCAGCAGCCGGGACGGAACTAATGAAAAACTGTTTTTT.

This clonotype occurred a few times. The chain employs TRBV7-2 and TRBJ2-3, with 7 positions matching TRBD2. The junction had 11 bases not matched to a gene; V was cut back by 7 bases and J by 4 bases. The CDR3 sequence is 15 residues long. Per the germline V gene, CDR1 is SGHTA and CDR2 is FQGNSA. The CDR3 DNA reads as TGTGCCAGCACCTCATGGGGGAGGGCCCCAGATACGCAGTATTTT. Protein product: CASTSWGRAPDTQYF.

Only one count was recorded for this clonotype. J is TRBJ1-2 and V is TRBV30; the D is unclear. From germline, CDR1 is GTSNPN and CDR2 SVGIG (reference sequence). This CDR3 region has 15 residues. Trimming shortened V by 1 base and J by 0 bases, and 12 bases separated the two germline ends. The CDR3 DNA sequence: TGTGCCTGGAGTGCTGAGAGGATAGCTAACTATGGCTACACCTTC. Protein product: CAWSAERIANYGYTF.

This chain connects TRBV11-1 to TRBJ1-1, with a weak D call TRBD1 (5 bases). V was trimmed by 0 bases and J by 4 bases, leaving 12 bases between them. CDR1 is SGHAT, CDR2 FQDESV, per germline (reference sequence). CDR3 length: 15 residues. The CDR3 reads CASSLAGVAGTEAFF. CDR3 nucleotide sequence: TGTGCCAGCAGCTTAGCGGGGGTGGCTGGCACTGAAGCTTTCTTT.

The chain combines TRBV12-3 or TRBV12-4 with TRBJ2-1; D gene uncertain. V lost 7 bases and J lost 4, with 23 bases in between. The CDR3 extends over 17 amino acids. CDR3 in DNA: TGTGCCAGCACCGTCGGGTCAGGCTCCACTGTGTACAATGAGCAGTTCTTC. Its protein is CASTVGSGSTVYNEQFF.

This clonotype was seen a few times. The CDR3: CASSFGERKLTDTQYF. CDR3 DNA: TGTGCCAGCAGTTTTGGGGAGCGGAAGCTCACAGATACGCAGTATTTT. This sequence joins TRBV12-3 or TRBV12-4 and TRBJ2-3, with D possibly being TRBD2 (5 bases). The length of the CDR3 is 16 residues. The ends were cut back, 3 bases at V and 2 bases at J, with 15 bases in the middle.